This TCR beta chain came from a study of shared clonotypes between healthy human individuals. Looking at the study overall: For every donor, three CD4 naive, three CD4 memory, two CD8 naive and one CD8 memory plates were used.

Germline CDR1 is SEHNR and CDR2 is FQNEAQ (reference sequence). The CDR3 has 13 amino acids. V was pared by 5 bases and J by 6 bases, with 11 bases between. TCRdb's table, derived via immunoSEQ multiplex PCR, lists solely in-frame clones and lacks some. Altogether 950,000 to 1,300,000 clones are present, around 76% being singletons, with the ten largest covering roughly 1.4%. Sequencing was done on a sample of memory CD4+ T cells sorted from blood. Subset meaning: CD45RA-negative fraction. The receptor's source is a man aged 18-30 years in good health. V and J are TRBV7-9 and TRBJ2-4; perhaps TRBD2 as D (6 bases). This chain's CDR3 is CASSPGDANIQYF. DNA for the CDR3: TGTGCCAGCAGCCCGGGGGACGCAAACATTCAGTACTTC.